Listed below are T cell receptor beta chains from one sample, sequenced in a study of technical replicates of blood from a handful of donors. Clones were read by immunoSEQ multiplex PCR, and TCRdb kept only the in-frame ones, dropping some. The table shows roughly 79,000 clones, with 90% to 95% occurring only once. Source material: T cells isolated from PBMCs. The receptors come from a human donor in good health. Each CDR3 is given with its conserved first and last residue. The D gene is left open where the match is weak. The size of a clone is reported for some rows only, either as once, few or many, or as a class for expanded clones.

TRBV28	TRBJ2-1	NA	TRBD2	CASRLPLADASQEQFF	TGTGCCAGCAGGCTCCCACTAGCGGACGCGTCCCAGGAGCAGTTCTTC
TRBV11-2	TRBJ1-4	NA	NA	CASSFQSRVYEKLFF	TGTGCCAGCAGCTTTCAGTCCAGGGTGTATGAAAAACTGTTTTTT
TRBV6-4	TRBJ1-2	NA	NA	CASRQGYGYTF	TGTGCCAGCAGACAGGGCTATGGCTACACCTTC
TRBV5-1	TRBJ1-5	once	TRBD1	CASSPGTASEQPQHF	TGCGCCAGCAGTCCCGGGACAGCTTCAGAACAGCCCCAGCATTTT
TRBV2	TRBJ2-1	NA	TRBD2	CASSEPGLAGYNEQFF	TGTGCCAGCAGTGAACCGGGACTAGCGGGTTACAATGAGCAGTTCTTC
TRBV9	TRBJ2-7	NA	NA	CASSSEGYPIDEQYF	TGTGCCAGCAGCTCGGAGGGATACCCTATCGACGAGCAGTACTTC
TRBV5-8	TRBJ2-1	NA	NA	CASSRRGSNEQFF	TGTGCCAGCAGCCGGAGAGGTTCGAATGAGCAGTTCTTC
TRBV27	TRBJ1-1	NA	NA	CASSFATEHSEAFF	TGTGCCAGCAGTTTTGCGACAGAGCACTCTGAAGCTTTCTTT
TRBV27	TRBJ1-2	NA	NA	CASSLGVSGYTF	TGTGCCAGCTCATTAGGGGTTTCAGGCTACACCTTC
TRBV5-6	TRBJ1-3	NA	NA	CASSLGIGSGNTIYF	TGTGCCAGCAGCTTGGGGATCGGGTCTGGAAACACCATATATTTT
TRBV7-8	TRBJ1-3	once	TRBD1	CASSGRRTGGDLSPGNTIYF	TGTGCCAGCAGCGGAAGAAGGACAGGGGGCGATCTGTCCCCTGGAAACACCATATATTTT
TRBV4-1	TRBJ1-5	NA	NA	CASSHNVRGDQPQHF	TGCGCCAGCAGCCATAATGTCAGGGGAGATCAGCCCCAGCATTTT
TRBV11-3	TRBJ2-2	once	TRBD1	CASSLRGGDTTGELFF	TGTGCCAGCAGCTTAAGAGGGGGCGATACCACCGGGGAGCTGTTTTTT
TRBV28	TRBJ1-4	NA	TRBD1	CASSLGGQGREKLFF	TGTGCCAGCAGTTTAGGGGGACAGGGCCGGGAAAAACTGTTTTTT
TRBV29-1	TRBJ1-1	NA	NA	CSVDRQGMNTEAFF	TGCAGCGTTGATCGACAAGGAATGAACACTGAAGCTTTCTTT
TRBV9	TRBJ1-1	few	NA	CASSVAGQSEAFF	TGTGCCAGCAGCGTAGCTGGGCAGAGTGAAGCTTTCTTT
TRBV6-1	TRBJ2-7	NA	TRBD1	CASSELGQGVYEQYF	TGTGCCAGCAGTGAACTGGGACAGGGGGTCTACGAGCAGTACTTC
TRBV21-1	TRBJ1-5	NA	NA	CASNSGERGNSNQPQHF	TGTGCCAGCAATTCGGGGGAGCGTGGGAATAGCAATCAGCCCCAGCATTTT
TRBV5-4	TRBJ1-1	NA	NA	CASSYNSRTTEAFF	TGTGCCAGCAGCTATAACAGTAGAACAACTGAAGCTTTCTTT
TRBV29-1	TRBJ2-7	NA	NA	CSVVTSGAYEQYF	TGCAGCGTTGTAACTAGTGGGGCCTACGAGCAGTACTTC
TRBV7-8	TRBJ1-1	NA	NA	CASSLVRALTEAFF	TGTGCCAGCAGCTTAGTGCGGGCACTCACTGAAGCTTTCTTT
TRBV11-3	TRBJ2-5	NA	NA	CASSLGPGWTQYF	TGTGCCAGCAGCTTAGGCCCAGGATGGACCCAGTACTTC
TRBV19	TRBJ1-2	once	NA	CASSMAGGDYGYTF	TGTGCCAGTAGTATGGCGGGGGGCGACTATGGCTACACCTTC
TRBV25-1	TRBJ2-6	NA	NA	CASSDWGVSGANVLTF	TGTGCCAGCAGTGACTGGGGGGTCTCTGGGGCCAACGTCCTGACTTTC
TRBV9	TRBJ1-2	NA	NA	CASSVFEGYGYTF	TGTGCCAGCAGCGTTTTCGAGGGCTATGGCTACACCTTC
TRBV13	TRBJ2-7	once	NA	CASSLGGVGYEQYF	TGTGCCAGCAGTCTAGGAGGGGTAGGCTACGAGCAGTACTTC
TRBV2	TRBJ2-5	NA	NA	CASKRIIAVQETQYF	TGTGCCAGCAAACGAATTATCGCGGTCCAAGAGACCCAGTACTTC
TRBV6-6	TRBJ2-7	NA	TRBD2	CASRARPGLATYEQYF	TGTGCCAGCAGGGCCCGACCGGGACTAGCGACCTACGAGCAGTACTTC
TRBV6-5	TRBJ1-3	NA	NA	CASSYGAQNTIYF	TGTGCCAGCAGTTACGGGGCTCAAAACACCATATATTTT
TRBV4-3	TRBJ2-1	NA	TRBD2	CASSQDPAGLGEQFF	TGCGCCAGCAGCCAAGATCCAGCGGGATTAGGTGAGCAGTTCTTC
TRBV7-9	TRBJ2-7	NA	TRBD2	CASGGTPTGRAEQYF	TGTGCCAGCGGGGGGACACCGACCGGGAGGGCCGAGCAGTACTTC
TRBV19	TRBJ2-7	NA	TRBD1	CASSIGLQGSYEQYF	TGTGCCAGTAGTATCGGGTTACAGGGGTCCTACGAGCAGTACTTC
TRBV18	TRBJ2-2	once	NA	CASSPSTQGTNTGELFF	TGTGCCAGCTCACCATCTACGCAGGGGACAAACACCGGGGAGCTGTTTTTT
TRBV7-9	TRBJ2-2	NA	TRBD2	CARASGSNTGELFF	TGTGCCAGAGCTAGCGGGAGCAACACCGGGGAGCTGTTTTTT
TRBV19	TRBJ1-3	NA	TRBD1	CASSAGTEAEGGNTIYF	TGTGCCAGTAGCGCCGGGACAGAGGCTGAAGGTGGAAACACCATATATTTT
TRBV2	TRBJ2-2	NA	NA	CAIIGPSVAGPNTGELFF	TGTGCCATCATCGGACCGTCGGTCGCGGGACCGAACACCGGGGAGCTGTTTTTT
TRBV13	TRBJ2-1	NA	TRBD2	CASSGGLADSSFSYNEQFF	TGTGCCAGCAGCGGGGGACTAGCCGATTCCAGCTTCTCCTACAATGAGCAGTTCTTC
TRBV27	TRBJ2-1	NA	TRBD2	CASSPWASGRSNEQFF	TGTGCCAGCAGTCCCTGGGCTAGCGGGAGATCGAATGAGCAGTTCTTC
TRBV20-1	TRBJ1-1	NA	TRBD1	CSAPSRGSFF	TGCAGTGCCCCCAGCAGGGGGTCTTTCTTT
TRBV2	TRBJ1-5	NA	TRBD1	CASSEGRGFQPQHF	TGTGCCAGCAGTGAAGGCAGGGGGTTTCAGCCCCAGCATTTT
TRBV4-2	TRBJ1-2	NA	NA	CASSQDASANYGYTF	TGTGCCAGCAGCCAAGATGCGTCCGCTAACTATGGCTACACCTTC
TRBV19	TRBJ1-2	NA	NA	CASSIDSGSNYGYTF	TGTGCCAGTAGTATAGATTCAGGGTCTAACTATGGCTACACCTTC
TRBV27	TRBJ2-2	NA	NA	CASSFRMGELFF	TGTGCCAGCAGTTTCAGAATGGGGGAGCTGTTTTTT
TRBV28	TRBJ1-4	NA	TRBD1	CASSFERVGGREKLFF	TGTGCCAGCAGTTTTGAAAGGGTAGGGGGCAGGGAAAAACTGTTTTTT
TRBV11-1	TRBJ2-7	NA	TRBD1	CASSIRGQGSHEQYF	TGTGCCAGCAGTATTCGGGGACAGGGGTCTCACGAGCAGTACTTC
TRBV4-3	TRBJ2-3	once	NA	CASSQVWGTGDTQYF	TGCGCCAGCAGCCAAGTCTGGGGAACGGGGGATACGCAGTATTTT